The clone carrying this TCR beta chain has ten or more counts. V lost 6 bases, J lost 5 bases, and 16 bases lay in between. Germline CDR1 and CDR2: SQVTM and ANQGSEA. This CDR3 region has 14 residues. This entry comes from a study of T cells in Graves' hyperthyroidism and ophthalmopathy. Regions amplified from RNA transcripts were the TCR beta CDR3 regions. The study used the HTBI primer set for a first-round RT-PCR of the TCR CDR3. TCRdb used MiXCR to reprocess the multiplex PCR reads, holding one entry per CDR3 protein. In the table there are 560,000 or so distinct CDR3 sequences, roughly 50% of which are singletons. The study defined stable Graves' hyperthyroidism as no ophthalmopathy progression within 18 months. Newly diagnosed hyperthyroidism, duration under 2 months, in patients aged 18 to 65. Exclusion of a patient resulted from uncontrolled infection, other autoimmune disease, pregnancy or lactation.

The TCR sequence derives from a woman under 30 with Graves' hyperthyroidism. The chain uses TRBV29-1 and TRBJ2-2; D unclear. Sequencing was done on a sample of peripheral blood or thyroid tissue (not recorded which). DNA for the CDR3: TGCAGCGTCGAGGCTAGAAGTTGGACCGGGGAGCTGTTTTTT. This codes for CSVEARSWTGELFF.